This entry lists 4 T cell receptor beta chains sequenced from one sample in a study of cytomegalovirus exposure and HLA in healthy donors. Vbeta (60) and Jbeta (13) primers were used in the PCR. This table comes from immunoSEQ multiplex PCR, and its TCRdb copy is limited to in-frame clones, with some not included. The data show 110,000 to 150,000 clones, 80% to 90% seen once. The specimen was PBMCs. Receptor source: a boy between 2 and 10 years old in good health and CMV-seronegative.

V and J are TRBV5-1 and TRBJ1-1; 7 bases agree with TRBD1. The CDR3 runs 13 residues. With V trimmed by 4 bases and J by 2 bases, 2 bases remained unmatched. Germline CDR1 SGHRS, CDR2 YFSETQ. CDR3 coding DNA: TGCGCCAGCAGCGCAGGGGGTAACACTGAAGCTTTCTTT. It yields the protein CASSAGGNTEAFF.

The chain uses TRBV5-6 and TRBJ1-1; TRBD1 is a possible D gene (6 bases). This CDR3 is 15 amino acids long. Germline lookup yields CDR1 SGHDT and CDR2 YYEEEE. V was shortened by 0 bases and J by 4 bases, with 13 bases between the two germline ends. The DNA of the CDR3 is TGTGCCAGCAGCTTGGTAGACAGGACTGCCACTGAAGCTTTCTTT. It translates to CASSLVDRTATEAFF.

This clone was counted between two and nine times. The chain recombines TRBV2 with TRBJ2-3; D is possibly TRBD2 (6 bases). Germline values: CDR1 SNHLY, CDR2 FYNNEI. The length of the CDR3 is 15 residues. Trimming removed 1 base from V and 2 bases from J, with 10 bases in between. The CDR3 spells CASSEVREATDTQYF. The CDR3 nucleotides read TGTGCCAGCAGTGAAGTGAGGGAGGCCACAGATACGCAGTATTTT. Variable domain in full (rest from reference TRBV2 and TRBJ2-3): EPEVTQTPSHQVTQMGQEVILRCVPISNHLYFYWYRQILGQKVEFLVSFYNNEISEKSEIFDDQFSVERPDGSNFTLKIRSTKLEDSAMYFCASSEVREATDTQYFGPGTRLTVL.

The V gene is TRBV7-9, the J gene TRBJ1-1, with 10 bases matching TRBD1. Per the germline V gene, CDR1 is SEHNR and CDR2 is FQNEAQ (reference sequence). The CDR3 is 17 amino acids. Unmatched junction bases numbered 10, after V lost 6 bases and J lost 0 bases. The CDR3 region is CASSRGQGISLNTEAFF. The DNA for the CDR3 is TGTGCCAGCAGTCGGGGACAGGGGATTTCCCTGAACACTGAAGCTTTCTTT.